The clone carrying this T cell receptor (beta chain) was recorded a few times. Its specificity is not known. This entry is derived from a study of T-cell reconstitution after alpha-beta-depleted transplantation in children. Whole-study findings and limits: For some patients, TCRbeta diversity was high at day 60 because of recipient T cells and thymic progenitors that survived. Hyperexpanded clones declined; after one year, newly produced T cells mostly supplied diversity. Expanded graft clones, several hundred of them, were reportedly the source of alpha-beta T cells about two months after transplant.

Unique molecular identifiers were incorporated into the prepared TCRbeta library. TCRdb passed the PCR reads through MiXCR, listing each CDR3 protein once. The table shows approximately 1,000,000 distinct CDR3 sequences, with roughly 31% occurring only once. Germline V gene lookup returns CDR1 SGDLS and CDR2 YYNGEE. With 0 bases removed from V and 11 bases from J, the gap between germline ends came to 11 bases. This CDR3 comprises 12 residues. The material was PBMCs, mostly from graft donor cells, obtained 360 days after TCRalphabeta/CD19-depleted stem cell transplant. This TCR came from a boy less than two years old who had a stem cell transplant for SCID, so the T cells may come from the graft donor. The V gene is TRBV9, the J gene TRBJ1-1; TRBD1 is a possible D gene (6 bases). For the CDR3, the DNA is TGTGCCAGCAGCGTAGAGGGGGGCCGGGCTTTCTTT. This encodes CASSVEGGRAFF.